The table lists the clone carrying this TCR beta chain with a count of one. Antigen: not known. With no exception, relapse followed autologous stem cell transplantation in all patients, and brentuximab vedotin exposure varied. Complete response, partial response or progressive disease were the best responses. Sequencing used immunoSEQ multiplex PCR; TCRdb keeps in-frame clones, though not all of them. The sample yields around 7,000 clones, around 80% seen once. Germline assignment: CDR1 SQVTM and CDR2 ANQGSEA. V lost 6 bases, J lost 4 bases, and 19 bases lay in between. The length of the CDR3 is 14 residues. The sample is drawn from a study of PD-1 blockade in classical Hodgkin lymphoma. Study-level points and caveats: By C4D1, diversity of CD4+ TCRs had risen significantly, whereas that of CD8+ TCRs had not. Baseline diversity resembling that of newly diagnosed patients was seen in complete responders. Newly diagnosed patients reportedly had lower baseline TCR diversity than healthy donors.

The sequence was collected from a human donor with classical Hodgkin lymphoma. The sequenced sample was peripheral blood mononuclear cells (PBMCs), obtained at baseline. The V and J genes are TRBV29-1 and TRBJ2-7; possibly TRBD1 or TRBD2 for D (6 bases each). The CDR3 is CSVGGTGFSYEQYF. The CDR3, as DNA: TGCAGCGTGGGGGGTACAGGGTTCTCTTACGAGCAGTACTTC.